Presented here are 5 T cell receptor beta chains from one specimen sequenced in a study of blood T cell repertoires in COVID-19. This table comes from immunoSEQ multiplex PCR, and its TCRdb copy is limited to in-frame clones, with some not included. Of more than 200,000 clones listed, over 75% were seen once; the top ten hold over 0.55%. Sequences were obtained from peripheral blood. The receptors were gathered from a human donor in a cohort sampled during active COVID-19.

This clone was recorded once. J is TRBJ2-5 and V is TRBV5-1; possibly TRBD1 for D (5 bases). The V end lost 2 bases, the J end lost 1 base, and 15 bases lay between the germline ends. CDR3 length: 16 amino acids. CDR1 and CDR2 (germline): SGHRS, YFSETQ. CDR3 in DNA: TGCGCCAGCAGCTTTAGGGCAGGGTATCTCCAAGAGACCCAGTACTTC. Translation gives CASSFRAGYLQETQYF.

The chain is built from TRBV18 and TRBJ2-4, with 10 positions matching TRBD1. J gave up 3 bases and V 3 bases, and 5 bases lay outside the gene matches. Germline loops: CDR1 KGHSH, CDR2 LQKENI. The CDR3 has 16 amino acids. The DNA of the CDR3 is TGTGCCAGCTCACCCCGGACAGGGGGTGGCAAAAACATTCAGTACTTC. It specifies CASSPRTGGGKNIQYF.

This chain joins TRBV6-2 or TRBV6-3 and TRBJ1-4; possibly TRBD1 for D (5 bases). The CDR3 has 15 amino acids. Per germline, CDR1 MNHEY and CDR2 SVGEGT. The V end was cut by 2 bases, the J end by 5 bases, with 12 bases between. CDR3 sequence: CASSYHAQGNEKLFF. In DNA form, the CDR3 reads TGTGCCAGCAGTTACCATGCTCAGGGAAATGAAAAACTGTTTTTT.

The chain is built from TRBV7-3 and TRBJ2-6; the match to TRBD1 covers 10 bases. Trimming removed 1 base from V and 0 bases from J; junction bases left unmatched: 12. The CDR3 sequence is 21 residues long. Germline V gives CDR1 SGHTA, CDR2 FQGTGA. CDR3 in amino acids: CASSLRGGTGELLSGANVLTF. For the CDR3, the DNA is TGTGCCAGCAGCTTAAGGGGTGGGACAGGGGAACTTCTCTCTGGGGCCAACGTCCTGACTTTC.

A note on this clone: Given a much more abundant clone one base away, this may be a read error. J is TRBJ2-7 and V is TRBV6-2 or TRBV6-3; 10 nucleotides match TRBD1. Germline values: CDR1 MNHEY, CDR2 SVGEGT. This CDR3 spans 14 amino acids. With 4 bases clipped from V and 3 bases from J, the junction kept 3 bases outside the gene matches. CDR3 in DNA: TGTGCCAGCAGTTTTGGGACAGGGGTCTACGAGCAGTACTTC. Amino acids: CASSFGTGVYEQYF.